The 27 T cell receptor beta chains presented below share a single source sample, sequenced in a study of shared clonotypes between healthy human individuals. Assay: immunoSEQ multiplex PCR; the TCRdb copy retains only in-frame clones and omits some. This sample has more than 150,000 clones; approximately 95% occur once, and the top ten carry 0.067%. Sample: naive CD4+ T cells sorted from blood. Subset of the sample: CD45RA+ positively selected. The receptors were sampled from a woman aged 25-40 years in good health.

V gene TRBV10-1 combines with J gene TRBJ2-7, with TRBD1 matching 7 bases. Unmatched junction bases numbered 8, after V lost 1 base and J lost 2 bases. The CDR3 is 16 residues long. Germline V CDR1 and CDR2: WNHNN, SYGVQD (reference sequence). CDR3 sequence reads: CASSELVGQGAYEQYF. CDR3 in DNA: TGCGCCAGCAGTGAGTTGGTAGGGCAGGGGGCCTACGAGCAGTACTTC.

The chain has TRBV5-1 and TRBJ2-5; 12 positions agree with TRBD2. After removal of 4 bases from V and 7 bases from J, the junction contained 5 bases not matched to a gene. Looked up from germline, CDR1 is SGHRS and CDR2 is YFSETQ. This CDR3 spans 14 amino acids. The CDR3 loop reads CASSPLAGGGTQYF. CDR3 bases: TGCGCCAGCAGCCCACTAGCGGGAGGAGGGACCCAGTACTTC.

This rearrangement joins TRBV19 to TRBJ2-5; 10 nucleotides align to TRBD1. With the DNA end fitting TRBJ2-7 better, the J assignment may be wrong. CDR3 length: 16 residues. Germline CDR1 LNHDA, CDR2 SQIVND (reference sequence). The CDR3 is CASSIPGQGVKGEQYF. In DNA, the CDR3 is TGTGCCAGTAGTATCCCCGGACAGGGGGTTAAGGGCGAGCAGTACTTC.

The V gene is TRBV5-1, the J gene TRBJ2-5; 12 positions match TRBD2. V trimming: 4 bases; J trimming: 2 bases; junction bases outside the gene matches: 6. Germline CDR1 reads SGHRS; CDR2 reads YFSETQ. The CDR3 loop spans 16 amino acids. The CDR3 loop is CASSPGLAGPQETQYF. Written as DNA, the CDR3 is TGCGCCAGCAGCCCCGGACTAGCGGGACCACAAGAGACCCAGTACTTC.

V usage is TRBV10-3 and J usage is TRBJ2-7; D not resolved. In germline, CDR1 is ENHRY, CDR2 SYGVKD. The CDR3 has 13 amino acids. Trimming removed 6 bases from V and 2 bases from J, with 11 bases in between. The CDR3 bases are TGTGCCATCAGCGTCCTCAGTACCTACGAGCAGTACTTC. Translated, it gives CAISVLSTYEQYF.

This sequence joins TRBV27 and TRBJ2-5; 7 bases match TRBD2. The closer fit of TRBJ2-7 to the DNA end suggests the J call may be wrong. This CDR3 contains 13 residues. Germline values: CDR1 MNHEY, CDR2 SMNVEV (reference sequence). The CDR3 here is CASSPGLFDEQYF. In DNA form, the CDR3 reads TGTGCCAGCAGCCCGGGACTATTTGACGAGCAGTACTTC.

The V call is TRBV6-5, the J call TRBJ2-2, with 10 positions matching TRBD1. V gave up 6 bases and J gave up 5 bases; unmatched junction bases: 6. This CDR3 has 15 residues. Germline V CDR1 and CDR2: MNHEY, SVGAGI. CDR3 sequence (DNA): TGTGCCAGCAGCCGGGACAGGGGCCGTACCGGGGAGCTGTTTTTT. Its translation is CASSRDRGRTGELFF.

The gene calls are TRBV7-9 and TRBJ1-1, with D uncertain. Germline V CDR1 and CDR2: SEHNR, FQNEAQ (reference sequence). The germline V and J ends were trimmed by 1 base and 1 base, with 4 bases remaining between them. CDR3 length equals 13 residues. CDR3 DNA sequence: TGTGCCAGCAGCTTAGAACAGAACACTGAAGCTTTCTTT. Translated: CASSLEQNTEAFF. The variable domain in full, with the rest retrieved from reference TRBV7-9 and TRBJ1-1, is DTGVSQNPRHKITKRGQNVTFRCDPISEHNRLYWYRQTLGQGPEFLTYFQNEAQLEKSRLLSDRFSAERPKGSFSTLEIQRTEQGDSAMYLCASSLEQNTEAFFGQGTRLTVV.

The chain is built from TRBV28 and TRBJ2-7, with D uncertain. The CDR3 sequence is 12 residues long. The ends were cut back, 4 bases at V and 6 bases at J, with 10 bases in the middle. From germline, CDR1 is MDHEN and CDR2 SYDVKM. CDR3 loop: CASSSPPVEQYF. In DNA form, the CDR3 reads TGTGCCAGCAGTTCCCCCCCGGTCGAGCAGTACTTC.

The J gene is TRBJ1-5, the V gene TRBV28; D remains unclear. The CDR3 has 12 amino acids. V was trimmed by 8 bases and J by 4 bases, leaving 9 bases between them. From germline, CDR1 is MDHEN and CDR2 SYDVKM. The CDR3, as DNA: TGTGCCAGCGGCCCGAGGAATCAGCCCCAGCATTTT. It encodes CASGPRNQPQHF.

The V gene is TRBV2, the J gene TRBJ1-5, with 9 bases that match TRBD1. Germline V lookup: CDR1 SNHLY, CDR2 FYNNEI. V trimming: 5 bases; J trimming: 1 base; junction bases outside the gene matches: 6. CDR3 length: 16 residues. The CDR3, as DNA: TGTGCCAGCAGTAACCGGGACAGGGAAAGCAATCAGCCCCAGCATTTT. Its protein product is CASSNRDRESNQPQHF. Filled out from reference TRBV2 and TRBJ1-5, the complete variable domain reads EPEVTQTPSHQVTQMGQEVILRCVPISNHLYFYWYRQILGQKVEFLVSFYNNEISEKSEIFDDQFSVERPDGSNFTLKIRSTKLEDSAMYFCASSNRDRESNQPQHFGDGTRLSIL.

The gene calls are TRBV13 and TRBJ2-7; D is unresolved. Trimming removed 2 bases at V and 0 bases at J, with 8 bases between. The germline CDR1 and CDR2 sequences are PRHDT and FYEKMQ (reference sequence). The CDR3 extends over 14 amino acids. CDR3: CASSLYGDSYEQYF. The CDR3 nucleotides are TGTGCCAGCAGCTTATACGGCGACTCCTACGAGCAGTACTTC.

The chain recombines TRBV19 with TRBJ2-5; no clear D. The V end was cut by 5 bases, the J end by 3 bases, with 13 bases between. This CDR3 has 14 residues. Per germline, CDR1 LNHDA and CDR2 SQIVND (reference sequence). CDR3 protein: CASSDPGLEETQYF. The DNA for the CDR3 is TGTGCCAGTAGTGACCCGGGCCTCGAAGAGACCCAGTACTTC.

The chain has TRBV10-2 and TRBJ2-6; 7 bases map to TRBD1. CDR1 WSHSY and CDR2 SAAADI come from the germline V gene. The CDR3 runs to 17 residues. J gave up 0 bases and V 3 bases, and 5 bases lay outside the gene matches. The CDR3 loop reads CASSDRGSFSGANVLTF. The CDR3 DNA sequence: TGCGCCAGCAGTGACAGGGGGAGCTTCTCTGGGGCCAACGTCCTGACTTTC.

The chain couples TRBV19 to TRBJ1-5; TRBD1 aligns across 7 bases. The CDR3 sequence is 15 residues long. After removal of 5 bases from V and 5 bases from J, the junction contained 9 bases not matched to a gene. Germline CDR1 LNHDA, CDR2 SQIVND (reference sequence). The CDR3 DNA reads as TGTGCCAGTAGTCATCGGCAGGGGGTTTATCAGCCCCAGCATTTT. It translates to CASSHRQGVYQPQHF.

V usage is TRBV5-1 and J usage is TRBJ1-2, with D perhaps TRBD1 (6 bases). V was shortened by 3 bases and J by 0 bases, with 12 bases between the two germline ends. There are 15 residues in the CDR3. Per germline, CDR1 SGHRS and CDR2 YFSETQ. The CDR3 loop reads CASSSQGTANYGYTF. CDR3 coding DNA: TGCGCCAGCAGCTCGCAGGGGACTGCTAACTATGGCTACACCTTC.

The V call is TRBV11-2, the J call TRBJ2-3; 11 nucleotides agree with TRBD2. Trimming at V came to 5 bases and at J to 4 bases, leaving 8 bases not matched to a gene. The CDR3 covers 16 residues. CDR1 is SGHAT and CDR2 is FQNNGV in the germline V gene. The CDR3 DNA sequence: TGTGCCAGCAGCCACACTAGCGGGAGAGGGGCAGATACGCAGTATTTT. This sequence encodes CASSHTSGRGADTQYF.

This rearrangement joins TRBV12-5 to TRBJ2-7; D is unclear. Germline V CDR1 and CDR2: LGHNT, FRNRAP. Trimming took 0 bases from V and 3 from J, leaving 12 bases between them. The CDR3 loop spans 15 amino acids. The CDR3 DNA reads as TGTGCTAGTGGTTTGGTACCCGACAATTTCTACGAGCAGTACTTC. Its protein is CASGLVPDNFYEQYF.

V gene TRBV15 combines with J gene TRBJ1-3, with 7 bases that match TRBD1. Germline CDR1 LNHNV, CDR2 YYDKDF (reference sequence). The CDR3 sequence is 16 residues long. The V gene end was trimmed by 1 base and the J gene end by 3 bases; junction bases not matched to a gene: 6. In DNA, the CDR3 is TGTGCCACCAGCAGAGCCACAGGGGTAGGTGGAAACACCATATATTTT. This translates into CATSRATGVGGNTIYF.

The rearrangement uses TRBV28 and TRBJ1-3; D not resolved. The V end lost 5 bases, the J end lost 7 bases, and 15 bases lay between the germline ends. The CDR3 loop spans 14 amino acids. From germline, CDR1 is MDHEN and CDR2 SYDVKM. CDR3 nucleotides: TGTGCCAGCAGTCTCGTCATTGGTCCGAACACCATATATTTT. Translation gives CASSLVIGPNTIYF.

The chain has TRBV19 and TRBJ1-2; D is undetermined. CDR1 and CDR2 (germline): LNHDA, SQIVND (reference sequence). The CDR3 is made up of 14 amino acids. Trimming removed 1 base at V and 2 bases at J, with 8 bases between. The chain's CDR3 is CASSIGWQNYGYTF. The DNA of the CDR3 is TGTGCCAGTAGTATAGGATGGCAGAACTATGGCTACACCTTC.

The V and J genes are TRBV7-3 and TRBJ1-1; D remains ambiguous. Germline V gene lookup returns CDR1 SGHTA and CDR2 FQGTGA. The CDR3 has 13 residues. Trimming left V 3 bases short and J 1 base short, with 6 bases between. CDR3 amino acids: CASSFGGNTEAFF. The DNA for the CDR3 is TGTGCCAGCAGCTTTGGTGGGAACACTGAAGCTTTCTTT.

This rearrangement joins TRBV27 to TRBJ1-5, with TRBD1 matching over 9 bases. The V and J ends lost 5 bases and 6 bases, in that order; junction bases with no gene match: 14. Germline CDR1 and CDR2: MNHEY and SMNVEV (reference sequence). The CDR3 sequence is 17 residues long. As DNA, the CDR3 is TGTGCCAGCAGTCGCCTTTCTGGGGACAGGGAGGCTCAGCCCCAGCATTTT. Translation gives CASSRLSGDREAQPQHF.

The CDR3 DNA sequence: TGCGCCAGCAGATCGTCCGGTCACATCAGGACCGGGGAGCTGTTTTTT. The encoded protein is CASRSSGHIRTGELFF. V is TRBV5-1 and J is TRBJ2-2; D ambiguous. Germline CDR1 SGHRS, CDR2 YFSETQ. Trimming took off 5 bases at V and 5 bases at J, with 19 bases between the two ends. The CDR3 runs 16 residues.

V gene TRBV5-1 combines with J gene TRBJ2-7; 8 bases fit TRBD1. J lost 2 bases, V lost 3 bases, and 4 bases had no gene match. The V gene's germline CDR1 is SGHRS and CDR2 YFSETQ. This CDR3 is built from 14 residues. The CDR3: CASSSGQDPYEQYF. CDR3 nucleotides: TGCGCCAGCAGCTCGGGACAGGACCCCTACGAGCAGTACTTC.

J is TRBJ2-2 and V is TRBV4-1, with 15 bases matching TRBD2. The CDR3 consists of 18 residues. Germline trimming cut 3 bases from V and 3 bases from J; bases unmatched to any gene: 5. In germline, CDR1 is MGHRA, CDR2 YSYEKL. The DNA of the CDR3 is TGCGCCAGCAGCCAGGAGGGACTAGCGGGAGGAGACACCGGGGAGCTGTTTTTT. Translated: CASSQEGLAGGDTGELFF.

The table lists this clone with a count of one. The V call is TRBV6-6, the J call TRBJ2-7; D is ambiguous. CDR1 MNHNY and CDR2 SVGAGI come from the germline V gene (reference sequence). This CDR3 has 11 residues. Trimming shortened V by 4 bases and J by 6 bases, and 7 bases separated the two germline ends. CDR3 amino acids: CASSFESEQYF. Written as DNA, the CDR3 is TGTGCCAGCAGTTTCGAGTCCGAGCAGTACTTC.